The entry that follows covers one T cell receptor beta chain sequence. Original methodology: By means of reference gene primer amplification, nucleated cell counts were estimated. TCRdb keeps only in-frame clones here, not all; method: immunoSEQ multiplex PCR. That table supplies the V and J calls and clone size; D and trimming were determined from the DNA. The sample shows about 190,000 clones, around 86% of them seen only once. The sample originates from a study of blood T cell repertoires in COVID-19. Study background: COVID-19 samples collected from the United States, Italy and Spain covered acute and convalescent phases. In each case, the material was cDNA or gDNA derived from T cells, B-cell-depleted T cells, or PBMCs.

The sequencing input was peripheral blood. The clonotype originates from a man aged 35-49 years with acute or convalescent COVID-19.

CDR3 in amino acids: CASGVPDTPYGYTF. CDR3 sequence (DNA): TGTGCCAGCGGGGTCCCGGACACACCCTATGGCTACACCTTC. This chain connects TRBV5-8 to TRBJ1-2; possibly TRBD1 for D (5 bases). V lost 7 bases, J lost 4 bases, and 17 bases lay in between. The CDR3 spans 14 residues. CDR1 and CDR2 from the germline V gene are SGHTS and YDEGEE.